This T cell receptor (beta chain) was recovered during a study of shared clonotypes between healthy human individuals. Generated by immunoSEQ multiplex PCR, the TCRdb table keeps only in-frame clones and is missing some. The sample lists some 2,100,000 clones, approximately 94% seen once, with 0.13% in the top ten. With 0 bases removed from V and 4 bases from J, the gap between germline ends came to 4 bases. This CDR3 is 12 amino acids long. Per the germline V gene, CDR1 is GTSNPN and CDR2 is SVGIG (reference sequence). On this clone itself: Distinct nucleotide sequences in the sample also encode this CDR3.

The sequencing input was naive CD4+ T cells sorted from blood. The subset is: CD45RA+ positively selected. This sequence joins TRBV30 and TRBJ2-1, with D uncertain. This receptor was identified in a man between 18 and 35 years old in good health. The CDR3 loop reads CAWSVVYNEQFF. CDR3 coding DNA: TGTGCCTGGAGTGTCGTATACAATGAGCAGTTCTTC.